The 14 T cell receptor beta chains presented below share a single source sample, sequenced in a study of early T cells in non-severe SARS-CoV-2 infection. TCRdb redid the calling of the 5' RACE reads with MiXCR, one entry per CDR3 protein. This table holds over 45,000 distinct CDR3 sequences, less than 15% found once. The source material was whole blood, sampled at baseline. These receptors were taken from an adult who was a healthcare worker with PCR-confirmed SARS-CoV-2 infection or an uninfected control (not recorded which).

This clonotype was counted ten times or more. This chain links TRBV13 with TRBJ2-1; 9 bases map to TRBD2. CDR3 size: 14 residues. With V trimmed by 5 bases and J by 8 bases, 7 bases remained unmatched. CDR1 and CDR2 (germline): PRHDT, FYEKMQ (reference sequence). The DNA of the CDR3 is TGTGCCAGCAGCCCCAGTAGCGGGGGTGATGAGCAGTTCTTC. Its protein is CASSPSSGGDEQFF. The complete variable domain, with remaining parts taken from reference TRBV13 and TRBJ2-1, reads AAGVIQSPRHLIKEKRETATLKCYPIPRHDTVYWYQQGPGQDPQFLISFYEKMQSDKGSIPDRFSAQQFSDYHSELNMSSLELGDSALYFCASSPSSGGDEQFFGPGTRLTVL.

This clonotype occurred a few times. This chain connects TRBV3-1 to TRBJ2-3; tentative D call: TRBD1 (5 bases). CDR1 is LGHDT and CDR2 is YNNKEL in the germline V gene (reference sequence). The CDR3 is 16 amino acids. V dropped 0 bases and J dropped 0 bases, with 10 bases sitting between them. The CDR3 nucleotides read TGTGCCAGCAGCCAAGATGAAGACAGTAGCACAGATACGCAGTATTTT. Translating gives CASSQDEDSSTDTQYF.

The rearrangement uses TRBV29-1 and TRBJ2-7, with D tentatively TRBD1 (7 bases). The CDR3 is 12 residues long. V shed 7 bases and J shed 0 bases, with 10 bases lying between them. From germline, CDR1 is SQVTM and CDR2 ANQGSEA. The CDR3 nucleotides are TGCAGCGCGCGGGACAGCTCCTACGAGCAGTACTTC. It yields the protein CSARDSSYEQYF.

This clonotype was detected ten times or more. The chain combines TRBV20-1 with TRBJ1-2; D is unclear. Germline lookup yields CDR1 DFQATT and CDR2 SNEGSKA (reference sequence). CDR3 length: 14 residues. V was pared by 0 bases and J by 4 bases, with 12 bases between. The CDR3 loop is CSARDRVLGYGYTF. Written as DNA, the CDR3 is TGCAGTGCTAGAGATCGGGTTTTGGGCTATGGCTACACCTTC.

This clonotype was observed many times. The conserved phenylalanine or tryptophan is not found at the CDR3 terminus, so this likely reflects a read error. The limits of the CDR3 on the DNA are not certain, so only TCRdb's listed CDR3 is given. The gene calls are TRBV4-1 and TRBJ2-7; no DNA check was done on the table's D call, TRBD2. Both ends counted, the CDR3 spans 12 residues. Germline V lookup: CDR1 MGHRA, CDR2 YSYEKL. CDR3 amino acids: CASSQERLADPG.

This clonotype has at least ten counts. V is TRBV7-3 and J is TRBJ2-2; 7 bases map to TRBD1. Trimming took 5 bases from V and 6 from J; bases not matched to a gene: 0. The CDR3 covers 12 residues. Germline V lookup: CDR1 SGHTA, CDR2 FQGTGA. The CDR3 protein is CASSQGAGELFF. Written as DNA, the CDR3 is TGTGCCAGCAGCCAGGGGGCCGGGGAGCTGTTTTTT.

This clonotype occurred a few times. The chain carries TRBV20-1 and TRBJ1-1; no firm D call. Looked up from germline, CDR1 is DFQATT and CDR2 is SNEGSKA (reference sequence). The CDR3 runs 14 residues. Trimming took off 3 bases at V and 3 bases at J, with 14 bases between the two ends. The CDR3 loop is CSASEDTRDTEAFF. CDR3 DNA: TGCAGTGCTAGTGAGGATACTCGGGACACTGAAGCTTTCTTT.

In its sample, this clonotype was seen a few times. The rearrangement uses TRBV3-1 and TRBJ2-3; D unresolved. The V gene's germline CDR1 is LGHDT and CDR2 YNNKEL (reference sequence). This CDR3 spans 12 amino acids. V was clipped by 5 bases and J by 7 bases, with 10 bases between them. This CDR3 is CASSSRTNTQYF. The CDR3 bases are TGTGCCAGCAGCTCTCGAACGAATACGCAGTATTTT.

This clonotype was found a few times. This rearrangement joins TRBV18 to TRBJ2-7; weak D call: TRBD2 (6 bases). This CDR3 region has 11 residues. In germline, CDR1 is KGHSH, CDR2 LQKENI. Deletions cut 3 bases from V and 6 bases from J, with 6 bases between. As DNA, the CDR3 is TGTGCCAGCTCACCCGGGGGCGAGCAGTACTTC. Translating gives CASSPGGEQYF.

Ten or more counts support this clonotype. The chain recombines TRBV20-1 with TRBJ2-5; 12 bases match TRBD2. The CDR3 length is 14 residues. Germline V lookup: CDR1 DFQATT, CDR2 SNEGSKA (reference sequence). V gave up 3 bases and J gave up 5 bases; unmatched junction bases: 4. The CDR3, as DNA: TGCAGTGCTAGGATTCTAGCGGGAGGGGAGACCCAGTACTTC. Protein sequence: CSARILAGGETQYF.

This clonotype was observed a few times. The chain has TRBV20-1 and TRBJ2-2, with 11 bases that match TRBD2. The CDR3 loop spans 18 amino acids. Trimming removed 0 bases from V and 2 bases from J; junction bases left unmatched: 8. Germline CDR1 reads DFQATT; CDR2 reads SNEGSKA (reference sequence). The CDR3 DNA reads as TGCAGTGCTAGAGATACCCTAGCGGGGGGCTTAAACACCGGGGAGCTGTTTTTT. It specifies CSARDTLAGGLNTGELFF.

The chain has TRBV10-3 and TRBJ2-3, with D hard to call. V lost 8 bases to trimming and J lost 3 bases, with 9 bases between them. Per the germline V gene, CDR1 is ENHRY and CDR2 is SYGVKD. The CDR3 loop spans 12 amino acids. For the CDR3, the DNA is TGTGCCATCGGGCCGCCTACAGATACGCAGTATTTT. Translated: CAIGPPTDTQYF.

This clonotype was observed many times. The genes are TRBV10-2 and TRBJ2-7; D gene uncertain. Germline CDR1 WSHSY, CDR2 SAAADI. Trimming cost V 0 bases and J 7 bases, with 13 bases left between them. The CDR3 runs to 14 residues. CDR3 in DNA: TGCGCCAGCAGTGAGTCGCACAATAGAAGGGAGCAGTACTTC. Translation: CASSESHNRREQYF.

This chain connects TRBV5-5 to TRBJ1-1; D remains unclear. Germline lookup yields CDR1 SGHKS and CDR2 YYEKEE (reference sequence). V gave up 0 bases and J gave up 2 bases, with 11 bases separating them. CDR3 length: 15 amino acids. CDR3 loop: CASSLEVRANTEAFF. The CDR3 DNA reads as TGTGCCAGCAGCTTGGAGGTCCGAGCTAACACTGAAGCTTTCTTT.